A selection of T cell receptor beta chains follows, all from one sample in a study. TCRdb processed the RT-PCR reads anew with MiXCR; each CDR3 protein has one entry. This table has around 700,000 distinct CDR3 sequences, 12% to 15% appearing once. Sequencing was done on a sample of memory CD4+ T cells from blood. Receptors originate from a female donor in good health, serving as a healthy control. CDR3s include the opening cysteine and the closing phenylalanine or tryptophan.

V	J	CDR3
TRBV15	TRBJ2-1	CATSAGSGRGSYNEQFF
TRBV20-1	TRBJ2-1	CSPAPTGLRAGNEQFF
TRBV27	TRBJ2-3	CASSLSPAGARTDTQYF
TRBV12-3/TRBV12-4	TRBJ2-1	CASSLISEQFF
TRBV28	TRBJ2-7	CASSLWGQGPDEQYF
TRBV7-2	TRBJ2-7	CASSLATSRLYEQYF
TRBV4-2	TRBJ2-2	CASSQGTSGSYTGELFF
TRBV15	TRBJ2-7	CATSRDFSREQYF
TRBV12-3/TRBV12-4	TRBJ2-2	CASMRGQGLGNTGELFF
TRBV12-3/TRBV12-4	TRBJ2-2	CASSFSQRSELFF
TRBV5-5	TRBJ2-1	CASSLEGVYNEQFF
TRBV10-3	TRBJ2-7	CAITAGNPYEQYF
TRBV29-1	TRBJ1-1	CSVEGSLMNTEAFF
TRBV10-3	TRBJ2-1	CAISDESRGRANEQFF
TRBV6-5	TRBJ1-2	CASSYGTRWLNYGYTF
TRBV20-1	TRBJ1-1	CSAREGGRPTEAFF